These T cell receptor beta chains were read from a single sample in a study of beta chain features in type 1 diabetes. Method: immunoSEQ multiplex PCR; TCRdb's copy keeps in-frame clones and lacks some. The sample carries 330,000 or so clones, around 13% recorded once. Sequenced input: naive CD4+ T cells from blood. These receptors came from a woman aged 18 to 35 with type 1 diabetes. CDR3s include the opening cysteine and the closing phenylalanine or tryptophan. D genes are given only for firm matches. Clone size is given for some rows only: seen once, a few or many times, or a class if the clone is expanded.

CDR3aa	CDR3nt	len	d_gene	v_gene	abundance	j_gene
CARIKGITHEQYF	TGTGCCAGGATTAAGGGGATAACACACGAGCAGTACTTC	13	NA	TRBV21-1	NA	TRBJ2-7
CASSSLDFTSTDTQYF	TGTGCCAGCAGCTCGCTGGACTTCACTAGCACAGATACGCAGTATTTT	16	NA	TRBV5-4	NA	TRBJ2-3
CASSRQGSPYNEQFF	TGTGCCAGCAGCAGACAGGGGTCCCCCTACAATGAGCAGTTCTTC	15	TRBD1	TRBV5-8	once	TRBJ2-1
CASSTGTLRNYGYTF	TGTGCCAGCAGCACCGGGACACTCCGTAACTATGGCTACACCTTC	15	NA	TRBV9	few	TRBJ1-2
CASSLGTSETQYF	TGCGCCAGCAGCTTGGGTACATCTGAGACCCAGTACTTC	13	NA	TRBV5-1	few	TRBJ2-5
CASSRGQGYEQYF	TGTGCCAGCAGCCGAGGACAGGGTTACGAGCAGTACTTC	13	TRBD1	TRBV7-3	few	TRBJ2-7
CASSQPVIGETQYF	TGTGCCAGCAGCCAACCCGTCATCGGGGAGACCCAGTACTTC	14	NA	TRBV7-9	NA	TRBJ2-5
CACPFQGGRLNYGYTF	TGTGCCTGTCCCTTCCAGGGGGGCAGGCTAAACTATGGCTACACCTTC	16	TRBD1	TRBV30	NA	TRBJ1-2
CASSLLVGGELFF	TGTGCCAGCAGCTTACTAGTCGGCGGGGAGCTGTTTTTT	13	NA	TRBV7-9	NA	TRBJ2-2
CASRPGTGTSSGANVLTF	TGTGCCAGCAGACCCGGGACAGGGACGTCCTCTGGGGCCAACGTCCTGACTTTC	18	TRBD1	TRBV2	few	TRBJ2-6
CASRQQGTNTGELFF	TGTGCCAGCCGGCAGCAGGGAACAAACACCGGGGAGCTGTTTTTT	15	NA	TRBV19	NA	TRBJ2-2
CASSEAGLAGVSYNEQFF	TGTGCCAGCAGCGAAGCTGGACTAGCGGGAGTCTCCTACAATGAGCAGTTCTTC	18	TRBD2	TRBV13	few	TRBJ2-1
CASRTPQGPIGTQYF	TGTGCCAGCAGGACCCCCCAGGGGCCCATCGGGACCCAGTACTTC	15	NA	TRBV28	few	TRBJ2-5
CASSLTYQTNGYTF	TGCGCCAGCAGCTTGACGTACCAAACAAATGGCTACACCTTC	14	NA	TRBV5-1	NA	TRBJ1-2
CASSLGAGWKTQYF	TGTGCCAGCAGCCTAGGGGCAGGGTGGAAGACCCAGTACTTC	14	NA	TRBV7-2	NA	TRBJ2-5
CASSPSGAKNEQFF	TGTGCCAGCAGTCCATCAGGGGCAAAAAATGAGCAGTTCTTC	14	NA	TRBV25-1	NA	TRBJ2-1
CASSEQGSRDYGYTF	TGTGCCAGCAGCGAACAGGGGTCCCGGGACTATGGCTACACCTTC	15	TRBD1	TRBV6-5	few	TRBJ1-2
CAIPGQGNQPQHF	TGTGCCATCCCAGGACAGGGCAATCAGCCCCAGCATTTT	13	TRBD1	TRBV9	NA	TRBJ1-5
CSVAGETQYF	TGCAGCGTTGCCGGGGAGACCCAGTACTTC	10	NA	TRBV29-1	few	TRBJ2-5
CASSLLTSVEQFF	TGTGCCAGCAGCTTACTAACCTCGGTTGAGCAGTTCTTC	13	NA	TRBV7-2	NA	TRBJ2-1
CASSVGLSGRTYEQYF	TGTGCCAGCAGCGTAGGACTCAGCGGGAGAACCTACGAGCAGTACTTC	16	TRBD2	TRBV9	few	TRBJ2-7
CATTSTDVSTEAFF	TGCGCCACCACCTCGACAGACGTTAGTACTGAAGCTTTCTTT	14	NA	TRBV5-1	NA	TRBJ1-1
CASRGGRQGAYEQYF	TGTGCCAGTCGGGGGGGGAGACAGGGGGCCTACGAGCAGTACTTC	15	NA	TRBV6-5	NA	TRBJ2-7
CASSPDFGIQETQYF	TGTGCCAGCAGCCCCGACTTCGGGATCCAAGAGACCCAGTACTTC	15	NA	TRBV7-6	NA	TRBJ2-5
CASSLDVGRETQYF	TGTGCCAGCAGCTTGGATGTCGGGAGAGAGACCCAGTACTTC	14	NA	TRBV5-4	few	TRBJ2-5
CASSVRTDGSSPLHF	TGTGCCAGCAGCGTTCGGACAGACGGGTCCTCACCCCTCCACTTT	15	NA	TRBV9	NA	TRBJ1-6
CASSLQVVSYEQYF	TGTGCCAGCAGCTTACAGGTGGTCTCCTACGAGCAGTACTTC	14	NA	TRBV7-9	few	TRBJ2-7
CASLTGVAANEQFF	TGTGCCAGCCTCACTGGGGTAGCGGCCAATGAGCAGTTCTTC	14	NA	TRBV7-2	few	TRBJ2-1
CASSQDSGHREKLFF	TGTGCCAGCAGCCAAGACTCGGGACATCGTGAAAAACTGTTTTTT	15	NA	TRBV14	NA	TRBJ1-4
CASSKPDGKASQRSGNTIYF	TGTGCCAGCAGCAAACCGGACGGGAAAGCTAGTCAGAGGTCTGGAAACACCATATATTTT	20	NA	TRBV7-6	NA	TRBJ1-3
CASRAPDRATEAFF	TGCGCCAGCAGAGCACCTGACAGGGCTACTGAAGCTTTCTTT	14	TRBD1	TRBV5-1	NA	TRBJ1-1
CAGGQAYEQYF	TGTGCCGGGGGACAGGCCTACGAGCAGTACTTC	11	TRBD1	TRBV28	few	TRBJ2-7
CASRSPGNYEQYF	TGTGCCAGCAGGTCCCCCGGGAACTACGAGCAGTACTTC	13	NA	TRBV6-5	NA	TRBJ2-7
CASKSEGDTYEQYF	TGTGCCAGCAAAAGCGAGGGGGACACCTACGAGCAGTACTTC	14	NA	TRBV21-1	NA	TRBJ2-7
CASSLLRKNTEAFF	TGTGCCAGCAGCTTGCTCAGGAAGAACACTGAAGCTTTCTTT	14	NA	TRBV5-6	NA	TRBJ1-1
CAIEAGPPYNEQFF	TGTGCCATCGAAGCGGGCCCCCCCTACAATGAGCAGTTCTTC	14	NA	TRBV27	few	TRBJ2-1
CASSQGQINSPLHF	TGCGCCAGCAGCCAAGGACAGATTAATTCACCCCTCCACTTT	14	NA	TRBV4-3	few	TRBJ1-6
CSALQGASISYEQYF	TGCAGCGCCTTACAGGGGGCGTCCATCTCCTACGAGCAGTACTTC	15	TRBD1	TRBV29-1	NA	TRBJ2-7
CASTRRTSFYEQYF	TGTGCCAGCACCCGCCGGACTAGCTTCTACGAGCAGTACTTC	14	TRBD2	TRBV5-6	few	TRBJ2-7
CASSVSGQWGGNQPQHF	TGTGCCAGCTCAGTATCAGGGCAATGGGGCGGCAATCAGCCCCAGCATTTT	17	NA	TRBV18	few	TRBJ1-5
CASRLAGAYNEQFF	TGTGCCAGCAGACTAGCGGGAGCCTACAATGAGCAGTTCTTC	14	TRBD2	TRBV2	NA	TRBJ2-1
CCVPTSGRGEQFF	TGCTGCGTGCCCACTAGCGGGAGAGGTGAGCAGTTCTTC	13	TRBD2	TRBV29-1	few	TRBJ2-1
CASSLRAAGYNEQFF	TGCGCCAGCAGCTTGAGGGCAGCGGGATACAATGAGCAGTTCTTC	15	TRBD2	TRBV5-1	NA	TRBJ2-1
CASSTTSGLETQYF	TGTGCCAGCAGCACCACTAGCGGCCTAGAGACCCAGTACTTC	14	TRBD2	TRBV11-2	few	TRBJ2-5
CASSLERTWRVRAYNEQFF	TGTGCCAGCAGCTTGGAACGCACCTGGCGGGTGAGGGCCTACAATGAGCAGTTCTTC	19	NA	TRBV5-6	NA	TRBJ2-1
CASSVGGLVTREQYF	TGTGCCAGCAGCGTAGGGGGCCTCGTGACTAGGGAGCAGTACTTC	15	NA	TRBV9	few	TRBJ2-7
CASSLVAGGAETQYF	TGCGCCAGCAGCTTGGTGGCGGGGGGCGCCGAGACCCAGTACTTC	15	TRBD2	TRBV5-1	NA	TRBJ2-5
CASSSGLAGGTDTQYF	TGTGCCAGCAGCTCCGGACTAGCGGGGGGCACAGATACGCAGTATTTT	16	TRBD2	TRBV7-2	NA	TRBJ2-3
CASRDGTTWGKYF	TGTGCCAGCAGGGACGGGACTACCTGGGGGAAGTACTTC	13	TRBD2	TRBV28	NA	TRBJ2-7